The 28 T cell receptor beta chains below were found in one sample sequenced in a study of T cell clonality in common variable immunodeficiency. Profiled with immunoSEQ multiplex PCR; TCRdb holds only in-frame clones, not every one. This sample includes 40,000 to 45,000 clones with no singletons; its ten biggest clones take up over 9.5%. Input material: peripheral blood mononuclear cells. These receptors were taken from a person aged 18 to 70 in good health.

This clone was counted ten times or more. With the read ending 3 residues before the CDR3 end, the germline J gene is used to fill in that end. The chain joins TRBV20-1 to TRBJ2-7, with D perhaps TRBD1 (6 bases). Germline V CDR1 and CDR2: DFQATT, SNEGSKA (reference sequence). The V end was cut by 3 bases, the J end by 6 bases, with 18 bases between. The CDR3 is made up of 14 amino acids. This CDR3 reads CSASKQGISREQYF. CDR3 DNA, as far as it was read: TGCAGTGCTAGTAAACAGGGAATTTCGCGCGAG.

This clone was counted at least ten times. Partial CDR3 DNA: TGTGCCAGCAGCCGGGTGGGACAGGGCAGAGGC. It codes for CASSRVGQGRG. The entire CDR3 protein is CASSRVGQGRGYTF. The rearrangement joins TRBV4-2 to TRBJ1-2, with 9 nucleotides matching TRBD1. The read halts 3 residues ahead of the CDR3 end, with the missing end drawn from the germline J gene. This CDR3 is 14 amino acids long. Germline V gene sequence: CDR1 LGHNA, CDR2 YNFKEQ.

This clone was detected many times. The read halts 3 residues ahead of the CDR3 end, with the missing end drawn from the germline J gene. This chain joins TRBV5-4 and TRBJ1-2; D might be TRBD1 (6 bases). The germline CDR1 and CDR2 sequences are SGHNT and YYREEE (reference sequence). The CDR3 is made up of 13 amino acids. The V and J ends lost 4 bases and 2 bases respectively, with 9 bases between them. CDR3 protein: CASSQGTNYGYTF. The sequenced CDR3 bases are TGTGCCAGCAGCCAAGGGACAAACTATGGC. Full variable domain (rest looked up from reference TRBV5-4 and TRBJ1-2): ETGVTQSPTHLIKTRGQQVTLRCSSQSGHNTVSWYQQALGQGPQFIFQYYREEENGRGNFPPRFSGLQFPNYSSELNVNALELDDSALYLCASSQGTNYGYTFGSGTRLTVV.

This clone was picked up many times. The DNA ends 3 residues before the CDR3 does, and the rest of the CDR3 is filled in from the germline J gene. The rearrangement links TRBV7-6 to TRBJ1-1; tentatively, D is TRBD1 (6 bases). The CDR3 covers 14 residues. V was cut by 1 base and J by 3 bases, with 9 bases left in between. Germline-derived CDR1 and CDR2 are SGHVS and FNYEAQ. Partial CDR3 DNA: TGTGCCAGCAGCTTAGGGGGGCCGGACACTGAA. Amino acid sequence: CASSLGGPDTE. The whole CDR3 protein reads CASSLGGPDTEAFF.

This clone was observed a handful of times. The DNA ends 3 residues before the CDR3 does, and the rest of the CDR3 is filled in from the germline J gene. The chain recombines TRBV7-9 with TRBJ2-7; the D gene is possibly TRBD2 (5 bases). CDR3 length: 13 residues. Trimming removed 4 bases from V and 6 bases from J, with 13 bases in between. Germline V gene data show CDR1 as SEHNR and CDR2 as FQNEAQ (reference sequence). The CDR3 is CASSSTGEGEQYF. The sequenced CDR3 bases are TGTGCCAGCAGCTCGACCGGCGAGGGCGAG. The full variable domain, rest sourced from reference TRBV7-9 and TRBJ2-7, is DTGVSQNPRHKITKRGQNVTFRCDPISEHNRLYWYRQTLGQGPEFLTYFQNEAQLEKSRLLSDRFSAERPKGSFSTLEIQRTEQGDSAMYLCASSSTGEGEQYFGPGTRLTVT.

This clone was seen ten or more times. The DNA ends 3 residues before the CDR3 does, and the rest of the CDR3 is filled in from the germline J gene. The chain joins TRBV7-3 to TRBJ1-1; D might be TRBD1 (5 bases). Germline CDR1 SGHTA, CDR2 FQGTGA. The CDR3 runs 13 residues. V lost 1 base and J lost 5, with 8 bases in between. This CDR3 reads CASSLRGVTEAFF. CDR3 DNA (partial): TGTGCCAGCAGCTTAAGGGGGGTGACTGAA.

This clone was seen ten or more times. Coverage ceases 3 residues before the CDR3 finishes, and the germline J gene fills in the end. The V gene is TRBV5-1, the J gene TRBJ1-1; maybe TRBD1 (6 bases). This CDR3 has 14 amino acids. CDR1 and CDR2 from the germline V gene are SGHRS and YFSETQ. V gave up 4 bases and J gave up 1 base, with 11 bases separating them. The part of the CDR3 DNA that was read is TGCGCCAGCAGCGTCGACAGGCCGAACACTGAA. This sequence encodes CASSVDRPNTE. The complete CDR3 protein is CASSVDRPNTEAFF.

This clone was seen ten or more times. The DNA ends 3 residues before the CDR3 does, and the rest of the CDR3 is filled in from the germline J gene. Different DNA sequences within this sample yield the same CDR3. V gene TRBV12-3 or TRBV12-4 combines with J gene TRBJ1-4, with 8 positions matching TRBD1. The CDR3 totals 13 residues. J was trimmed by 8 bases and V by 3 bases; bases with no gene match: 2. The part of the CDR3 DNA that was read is TGTGCCAGCAGTTTGTACAGGGGGGAAAAA. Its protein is CASSLYRGEK. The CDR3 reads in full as CASSLYRGEKLFF.

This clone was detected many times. The covered CDR3 bases are TGTGCCAGTAGTATACTAACAGGGGGGAACTATGGC. As protein: CASSILTGGNYG. The full-length CDR3 reads as CASSILTGGNYGYTF. The chain recombines TRBV19 with TRBJ1-2; 8 positions agree with TRBD1. With the read ending 3 residues before the CDR3 end, the germline J gene is used to fill in that end. CDR3 length: 15 amino acids. J was trimmed by 2 bases and V by 2 bases; bases with no gene match: 4. The V gene's germline CDR1 is LNHDA and CDR2 SQIVND (reference sequence).

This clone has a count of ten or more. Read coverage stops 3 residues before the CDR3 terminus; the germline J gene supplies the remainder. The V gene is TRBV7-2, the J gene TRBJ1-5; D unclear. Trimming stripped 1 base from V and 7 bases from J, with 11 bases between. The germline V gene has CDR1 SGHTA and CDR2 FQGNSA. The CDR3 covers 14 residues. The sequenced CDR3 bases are TGTGCCAGCAGCTTAGGCTGGGCATCACAGCCC. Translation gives CASSLGWASQP. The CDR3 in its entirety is CASSLGWASQPQHF.

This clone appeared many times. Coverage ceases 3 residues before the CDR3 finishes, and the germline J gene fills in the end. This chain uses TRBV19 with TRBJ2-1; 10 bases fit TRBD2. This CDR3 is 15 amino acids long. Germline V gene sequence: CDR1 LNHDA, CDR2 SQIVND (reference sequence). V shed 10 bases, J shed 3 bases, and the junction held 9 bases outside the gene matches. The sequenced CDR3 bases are TGTGCCACCAGTATGGCTAGCGGGAGCTACAATGAG. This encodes CATSMASGSYNE. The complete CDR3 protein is CATSMASGSYNEQFF.

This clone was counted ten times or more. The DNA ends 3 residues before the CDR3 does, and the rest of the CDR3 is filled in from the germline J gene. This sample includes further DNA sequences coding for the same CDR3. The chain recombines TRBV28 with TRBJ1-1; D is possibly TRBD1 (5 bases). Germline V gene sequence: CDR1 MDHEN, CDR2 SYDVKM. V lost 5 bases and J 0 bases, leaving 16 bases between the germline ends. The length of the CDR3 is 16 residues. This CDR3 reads CASSPGGRYLNTEAFF. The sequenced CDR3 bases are TGTGCCAGCAGTCCCGGGGGTCGATATCTGAACACTGAA.

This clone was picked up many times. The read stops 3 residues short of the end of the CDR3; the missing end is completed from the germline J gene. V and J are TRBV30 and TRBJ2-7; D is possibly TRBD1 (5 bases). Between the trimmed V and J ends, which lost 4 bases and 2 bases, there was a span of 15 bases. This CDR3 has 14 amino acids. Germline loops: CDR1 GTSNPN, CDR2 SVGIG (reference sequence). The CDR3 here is CAWKWGAGPYEQYF. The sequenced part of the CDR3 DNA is TGTGCCTGGAAATGGGGCGCAGGTCCCTACGAG.

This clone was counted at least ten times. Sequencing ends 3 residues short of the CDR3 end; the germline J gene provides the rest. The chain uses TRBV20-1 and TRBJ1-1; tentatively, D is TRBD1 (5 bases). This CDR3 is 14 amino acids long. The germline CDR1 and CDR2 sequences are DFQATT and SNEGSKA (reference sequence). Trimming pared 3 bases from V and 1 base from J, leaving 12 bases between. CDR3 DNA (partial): TGCAGTGCTAGCGGGCAGGGAGGGAACACTGAA. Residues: CSASGQGGNTE. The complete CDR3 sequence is CSASGQGGNTEAFF.

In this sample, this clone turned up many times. CDR3 DNA (partial): TGCAGTGCTAGAGACCCCGGGACAGTACAAGAGACC. It translates to CSARDPGTVQET. The full CDR3 reads CSARDPGTVQETQYF. The V call is TRBV20-1, the J call TRBJ2-5; 7 nucleotides align to TRBD1. Read sequence stops 3 residues before the CDR3 end, and the germline J gene provides the missing end. Trimming at V came to 0 bases and at J to 2 bases, leaving 6 bases not matched to a gene. The CDR3 length is 15 residues. Germline CDR1 DFQATT, CDR2 SNEGSKA (reference sequence).

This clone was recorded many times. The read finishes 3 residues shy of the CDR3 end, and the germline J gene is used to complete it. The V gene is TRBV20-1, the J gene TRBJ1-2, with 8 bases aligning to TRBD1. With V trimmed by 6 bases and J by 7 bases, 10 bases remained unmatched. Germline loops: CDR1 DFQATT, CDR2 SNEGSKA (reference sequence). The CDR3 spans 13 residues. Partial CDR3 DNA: TGCAGTGCGGAAGATACAGGGGGGATTGGC. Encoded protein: CSAEDTGGIG. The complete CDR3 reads CSAEDTGGIGYTF.

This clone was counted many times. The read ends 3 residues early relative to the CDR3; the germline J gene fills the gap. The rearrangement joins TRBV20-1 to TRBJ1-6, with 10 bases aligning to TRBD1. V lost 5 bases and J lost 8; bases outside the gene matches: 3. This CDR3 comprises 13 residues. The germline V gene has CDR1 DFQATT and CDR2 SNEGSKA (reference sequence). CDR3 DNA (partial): TGCAGTGCTCCGGACAGGGGGGATTCACCC. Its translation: CSAPDRGDSP. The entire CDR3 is CSAPDRGDSPLHF.

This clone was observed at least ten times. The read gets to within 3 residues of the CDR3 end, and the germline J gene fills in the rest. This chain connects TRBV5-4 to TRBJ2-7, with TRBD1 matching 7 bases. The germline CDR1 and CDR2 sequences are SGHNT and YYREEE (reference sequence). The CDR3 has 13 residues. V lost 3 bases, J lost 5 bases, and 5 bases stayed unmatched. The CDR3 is CASSSTGVNEQYF. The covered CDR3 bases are TGTGCCAGCAGCTCTACAGGGGTAAACGAG.

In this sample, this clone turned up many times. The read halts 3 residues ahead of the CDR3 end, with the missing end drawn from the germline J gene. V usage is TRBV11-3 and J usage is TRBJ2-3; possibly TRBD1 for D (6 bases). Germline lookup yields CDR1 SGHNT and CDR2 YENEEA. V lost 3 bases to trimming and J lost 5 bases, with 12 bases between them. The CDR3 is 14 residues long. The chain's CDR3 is CASSFLGAEDTQYF. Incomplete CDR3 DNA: TGTGCCAGCAGCTTTCTGGGGGCCGAAGATACG.

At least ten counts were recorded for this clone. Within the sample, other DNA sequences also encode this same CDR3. The CDR3 DNA, read in part, is TGTGCCAGCTCACCACAGGGGGCGAGTCAGCCC. The encoded protein is CASSPQGASQP. The whole CDR3 protein is CASSPQGASQPQHF. This chain links TRBV18 with TRBJ1-5; 7 bases match TRBD1. The sequenced fragment ends 3 residues before the CDR3 boundary, so the rest is inferred from the germline J gene. CDR1 KGHSH and CDR2 LQKENI come from the germline V gene. The CDR3 has 14 residues. Trimming took 1 base from V and 6 from J; bases not matched to a gene: 3.

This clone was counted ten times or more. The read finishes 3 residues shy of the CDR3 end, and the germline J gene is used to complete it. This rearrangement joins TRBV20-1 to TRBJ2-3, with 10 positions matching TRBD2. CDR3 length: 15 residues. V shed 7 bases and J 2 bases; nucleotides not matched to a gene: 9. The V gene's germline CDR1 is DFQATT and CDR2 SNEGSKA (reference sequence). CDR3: CSGGPGTSDTDTQYF. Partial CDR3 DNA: TGCAGTGGGGGACCCGGGACTAGCGACACAGATACG.

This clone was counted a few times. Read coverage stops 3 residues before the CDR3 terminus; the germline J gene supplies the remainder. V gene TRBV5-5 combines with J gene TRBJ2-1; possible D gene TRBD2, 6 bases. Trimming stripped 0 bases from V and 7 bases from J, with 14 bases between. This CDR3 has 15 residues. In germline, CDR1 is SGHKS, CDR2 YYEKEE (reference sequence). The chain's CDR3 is CASSLGPSAQNEQFF. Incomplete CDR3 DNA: TGTGCCAGCAGCTTGGGGCCTAGCGCTCAGAATGAG. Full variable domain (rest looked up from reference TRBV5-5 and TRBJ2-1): DAGVTQSPTHLIKTRGQQVTLRCSPISGHKSVSWYQQVLGQGPQFIFQYYEKEERGRGNFPDRFSARQFPNYSSELNVNALLLGDSALYLCASSLGPSAQNEQFFGPGTRLTVL.

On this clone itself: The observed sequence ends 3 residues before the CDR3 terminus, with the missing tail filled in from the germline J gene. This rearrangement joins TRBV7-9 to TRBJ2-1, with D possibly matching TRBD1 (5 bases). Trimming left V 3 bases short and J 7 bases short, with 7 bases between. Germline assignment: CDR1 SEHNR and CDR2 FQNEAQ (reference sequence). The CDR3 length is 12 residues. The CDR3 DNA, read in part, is TGTGCCAGCAGCTTCCGACAGAATGAG. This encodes CASSFRQNE. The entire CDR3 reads CASSFRQNEQFF.

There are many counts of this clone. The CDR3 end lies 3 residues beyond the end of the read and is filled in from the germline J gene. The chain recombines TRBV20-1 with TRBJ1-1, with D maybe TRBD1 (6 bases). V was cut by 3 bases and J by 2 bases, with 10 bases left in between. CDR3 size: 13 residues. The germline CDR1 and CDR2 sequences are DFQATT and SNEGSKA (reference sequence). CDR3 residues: CSASPGTNTEAFF. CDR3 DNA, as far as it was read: TGCAGTGCTAGTCCCGGGACAAACACTGAA.

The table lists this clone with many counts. The DNA read from the CDR3 is TGTGCCAGCAGTGGTGACTACAACACCGGGGAG. Protein product: CASSGDYNTGE. The full CDR3 sequence reads CASSGDYNTGELFF. The chain has TRBV6-1 and TRBJ2-2, with D tentatively TRBD2 (5 bases). The CDR3 end lies 3 residues beyond the end of the read and is filled in from the germline J gene. V was pared by 4 bases and J by 2 bases, with 8 bases between. The CDR3 covers 14 residues. CDR1 and CDR2 from the germline V gene are MNHNS and SASEGT.

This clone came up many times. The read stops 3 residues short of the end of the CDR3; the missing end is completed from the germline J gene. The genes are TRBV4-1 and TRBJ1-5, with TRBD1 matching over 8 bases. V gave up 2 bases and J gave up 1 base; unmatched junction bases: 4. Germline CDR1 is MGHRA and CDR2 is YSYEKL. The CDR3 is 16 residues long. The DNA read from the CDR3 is TGCGCCAGCAGCCAACAGGGGGCGAGGAGCAATCAGCCC. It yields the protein CASSQQGARSNQP. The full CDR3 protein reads CASSQQGARSNQPQHF.

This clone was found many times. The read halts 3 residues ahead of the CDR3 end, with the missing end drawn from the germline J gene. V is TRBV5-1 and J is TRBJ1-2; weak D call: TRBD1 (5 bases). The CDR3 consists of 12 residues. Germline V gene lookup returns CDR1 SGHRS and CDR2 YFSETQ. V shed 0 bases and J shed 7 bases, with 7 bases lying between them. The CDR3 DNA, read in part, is TGCGCCAGCAGCTTGGGAGGGGCTGGC. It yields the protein CASSLGGAG. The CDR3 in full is CASSLGGAGYTF.

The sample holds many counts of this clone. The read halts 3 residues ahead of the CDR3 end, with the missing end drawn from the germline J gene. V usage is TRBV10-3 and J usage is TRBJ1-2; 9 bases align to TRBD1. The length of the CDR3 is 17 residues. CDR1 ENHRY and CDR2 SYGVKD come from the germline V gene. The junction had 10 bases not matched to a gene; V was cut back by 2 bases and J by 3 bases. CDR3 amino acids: CAISENQGDRVYYGYTF. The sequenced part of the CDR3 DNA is TGTGCCATCAGTGAGAATCAAGGGGACAGGGTTTACTATGGC.